The rows below give T cell receptor beta chains drawn from one sample of a study of cytomegalovirus exposure and HLA in healthy donors. Assay used: immunoSEQ multiplex PCR; TCRdb lists only in-frame clones, some missing. The sample records about 140,000 clones, over 60% being singletons. Material: PBMCs. The receptors shown here come from a female donor in good health and CMV-seronegative. Each CDR3 is given with its conserved first and last residue.

TRBJ1-3	TRBV2	CASSNPQSGNTIYF
TRBJ2-7	TRBV11-2	CASNLAGAYEQYF
TRBJ2-1	TRBV6-1	CASSERRLAGGNEQFF
TRBJ1-2	TRBV29-1	CSVAQDRVGTF
TRBJ2-1	TRBV19	CASSPLGAGDNNEQFF
TRBJ2-5	TRBV7-2	CASSAPGGQETQYF
TRBJ2-3	TRBV21-1	CASAGDGMVQYF
TRBJ1-1	TRBV18	CASSSRSDRGGAFF
TRBJ1-4	TRBV19	CASINSLNEKLFF
TRBJ1-2	TRBV6-5	CASSYSRSNYGYTF
TRBJ2-7	TRBV7-2	CASSKDKDRSYEQYF
TRBJ1-1	TRBV5-6	CASSLKEYTEAFF
TRBJ2-7	TRBV5-1	CASRGLAGVSYEQYF
TRBJ1-4	TRBV7-6	CASSLPGQNEKLFF
TRBJ2-5	TRBV7-6	CASSLVLAGGPDQETQYF
TRBJ2-7	TRBV15	CATSTGWRGVSYEQYF
TRBJ1-1	TRBV19	CASRFSAGQNEAFF